The clone carrying this TCR beta chain was seen once. Antigen unknown. Tregs were sorted as CD4+CD25+CD127-/low cells. Study results and caveats: Tumor memory CD4+ T cell TCR gene usage clustered with blood and lymph node memory CD4+ cells and lymph node naive CD4+ cells. Tumor-infiltrating Treg TCR alpha and beta sequences overlapped most with tumor naive CD4+ T cells, then blood naive. The larger-cohort validation was restricted to a single TCR beta V-J rearrangement rather than whole repertoires.

Constant-region reverse primers amplified full-length variable regions, followed by semi-nested Nested Universal Primer A PCR. TCRdb called the 5' RACE reads again in MiXCR, with one record for every CDR3 protein. The table shows 35,000 to 45,000 distinct CDR3 sequences, with about a fifth occurring only once. Trimming stripped 1 base from V and 2 bases from J, with 8 bases between. This CDR3 region has 14 residues. Germline CDR1 MDHEN, CDR2 SYDVKM. This chain links TRBV28 with TRBJ2-5; D remains ambiguous. The sample taken for sequencing was Tregs sorted from a lymph node. The sequence was obtained from a female donor with breast cancer. CDR3 in amino acids: CASSLYAEQETQYF. CDR3 nucleotide sequence: TGTGCCAGCAGTTTATATGCAGAACAAGAGACCCAGTACTTC.